Following are 18 T cell receptor beta chains from one sample sequenced in a study of T cell repertoires in cytomegalovirus infection. The antigens of these receptors remain unknown. In TCRdb, the reads were re-called with MiXCR into one record per CDR3 protein. The table includes some 920,000 distinct CDR3 sequences, roughly 31% detected once. Specimen: cultured CD8+ T cells from PBMCs, collected from culture after CMV antigen stimulation. The receptor set was obtained from a human donor in good health (CMV status not recorded). Some clones in this sample may be carry-over from other donors' samples.

The chain combines TRBV28 with TRBJ2-3; no definite D call. V was shortened by 10 bases and J by 4 bases, with 27 bases between the two germline ends. The CDR3 consists of 17 residues. Looked up from germline, CDR1 is MDHEN and CDR2 is SYDVKM. Here the CDR3 DNA reads TGTGCCAACAGCACCCGAGTTCTTCGCGTGGTGGCAGATACGCAGTATTTT. It codes for CANSTRVLRVVADTQYF. Drawing the rest from reference TRBV28 and TRBJ2-3, the complete variable domain is DVKVTQSSRYLVKRTGEKVFLECVQDMDHENMFWYRQDPGLGLRLIYFSYDVKMKEKGDIPEGYSVSREKKERFSLILESASTNQTSMYLCANSTRVLRVVADTQYFGPGTRLTVL.

On this clonotype: One end of the junction fails to match germline, which may point to a read error. The rearrangement links TRBV7-6 to TRBJ1-2, with 7 bases identical to TRBD1. CDR1 and CDR2 from the germline V gene are SGHVS and FNYEAQ. The CDR3 runs to 13 residues. The CDR3: CVSSLTGQEGYTF. DNA for the CDR3: TGTGTCAGCAGCTTGACAGGGCAAGAGGGCTACACCTTC.

The chain couples TRBV4-1 to TRBJ1-5; no definite D call. The germline CDR1 and CDR2 sequences are MGHRA and YSYEKL. The germline V and J ends were trimmed by 2 bases and 7 bases, with 18 bases remaining between them. This CDR3 region has 16 residues. The CDR3: CASSQSYPAGDQPQHF. The CDR3 DNA follows: TGCGCCAGCAGCCAATCCTACCCGGCAGGAGACCAGCCCCAGCATTTT.

This clonotype was counted at least ten times. The chain couples TRBV7-6 to TRBJ2-7, with D possibly TRBD1 on 6 matching bases. Trimming removed 1 base at V and 6 bases at J, with 10 bases between. Germline CDR1 and CDR2: SGHVS and FNYEAQ. This CDR3 has 13 amino acids. CDR3 amino acids: CASSLDSGAEQYV. DNA of the CDR3: TGTGCCAGCAGCTTAGACTCAGGGGCCGAGCAGTACGTC.

This clonotype was detected many times. This chain uses TRBV7-2 with TRBJ2-3; either TRBD1 or TRBD2 may fit D (5 bases each). There are 17 residues in the CDR3. V was trimmed by 1 base and J by 0 bases, leaving 14 bases between them. CDR1 is SGHTA and CDR2 is FQGNSA in the germline V gene. The DNA of the CDR3 is TGTGCCAGCAGCTTAGGGGTGGGACGACGGAGCACAGATACGCAGTATTTT. Translating it yields CASSLGVGRRSTDTQYF.

This clonotype came up many times. This chain links TRBV6-5 with TRBJ1-1; D uncertain. The length of the CDR3 is 12 residues. Germline CDR1 reads MNHEY; CDR2 reads SVGAGI. V lost 0 bases to trimming and J lost 1 base, with 0 bases between them. The CDR3 region is CASSYSNTEAFF. CDR3 nucleotide sequence: TGTGCCAGCAGTTACTCGAACACTGAAGCTTTCTTT.

The V call is TRBV7-6, the J call TRBJ1-1; D is unresolved. The germline gives CDR1 SGHVS, CDR2 FNYEAQ. Trimming stripped 6 bases from V and 6 bases from J, with 11 bases between. CDR3 length: 12 amino acids. The CDR3 region is CASRRRASEAFF. The DNA of the CDR3 is TGTGCCAGCAGGAGAAGGGCGTCTGAAGCTTTCTTT.

This clonotype turned up a few times. The chain combines TRBV6-5 with TRBJ2-5; D possibly corresponds to TRBD1 (6 bases). V dropped 0 bases and J dropped 5 bases, with 13 bases sitting between them. Germline CDR1 is MNHEY and CDR2 is SVGAGI. CDR3 length: 15 residues. CDR3 sequence (DNA): TGTGCCAGCAGTTACTCGGGGGACACCCTCGAGACCCAGTACTTC. Its protein is CASSYSGDTLETQYF.

This clonotype was seen at least ten times. The chain recombines TRBV7-2 with TRBJ2-1, with D tentatively TRBD2 (7 bases). Germline loops: CDR1 SGHTA, CDR2 FQGNSA. The CDR3 is made up of 17 amino acids. Trimming pared 1 base from V and 7 bases from J, leaving 20 bases between. The DNA of the CDR3 is TGTGCCAGCAGCTTAGGACGCGGGGGCATAGGACGGAATGAGCAGTTCTTC. This codes for CASSLGRGGIGRNEQFF. Looking up the rest from reference TRBV7-2 and TRBJ2-1 gives the full variable domain: GAGVSQSPSNKVTEKGKDVELRCDPISGHTALYWYRQSLGQGLEFLIYFQGNSAPDKSGLPSDRFSAERTGGSVSTLTIQRTQQEDSAVYLCASSLGRGGIGRNEQFFGPGTRLTVL.

This clonotype was counted ten times or more. The gene calls are TRBV7-9 and TRBJ2-3; D may correspond to TRBD1 or TRBD2 (5 bases each). The CDR3 spans 13 residues. V was clipped by 4 bases and J by 3 bases, with 8 bases between them. The germline V gene has CDR1 SEHNR and CDR2 FQNEAQ (reference sequence). The CDR3 region is CASSSEGTDTQYF. DNA for the CDR3: TGTGCCAGCAGCTCCGAGGGGACAGATACGCAGTATTTT.

The rearrangement uses TRBV24-1 and TRBJ2-3; 7 bases agree with TRBD2. Germline V gene sequence: CDR1 KGHDR, CDR2 SFDVKD. The CDR3 has 16 amino acids. J was trimmed by 5 bases and V by 7 bases; bases with no gene match: 14. CDR3 nucleotides: TGTGCCACCAGCCTAGACCTAGGGGACTACAGAGATACGCAGTATTTT. As protein: CATSLDLGDYRDTQYF.

The rearrangement uses TRBV4-3 and TRBJ2-1, with D perhaps matching TRBD1 (6 bases). The V end lost 0 bases, the J end lost 2 bases, and 11 bases lay between the germline ends. The CDR3 spans 16 residues. The germline V gene encodes CDR1 LGHNA and CDR2 YSLEER. CDR3 nucleotides: TGCGCCAGCAGCCAAGACTCCGGGACACCCTACAATGAGCAGTTCTTC. Translated: CASSQDSGTPYNEQFF.

Only a few counts were recorded for this clonotype. The chain uses TRBV12-3 or TRBV12-4 and TRBJ1-5; no definite D call. Trimming took 3 bases from V and 6 from J, leaving 15 bases between them. CDR3 length: 15 amino acids. In DNA, the CDR3 is TGTGCCAGCAGTTTGAGGAACACCTTAGGTCAGCCCCAGCATTTT. Amino acids: CASSLRNTLGQPQHF.

This clonotype has a handful of counts. This chain uses TRBV12-3 or TRBV12-4 with TRBJ1-4, with D tentatively TRBD1 (5 bases). CDR3 length: 18 amino acids. V dropped 6 bases and J dropped 3 bases, with 23 bases sitting between them. As DNA, the CDR3 is TGTGCCAGCAGACCCCAGGGCCAAGCAGGGTCTTCTAATGAAAAACTGTTTTTT. This translates into CASRPQGQAGSSNEKLFF.

This clonotype was recorded a few times. This chain uses TRBV5-1 with TRBJ2-2; D is undetermined. The CDR3 is 12 amino acids. Trimming cost V 4 bases and J 4 bases, with 5 bases left between them. Germline CDR1 and CDR2: SGHRS and YFSETQ. This CDR3 is CASSGTTGELFF. The CDR3 coding sequence is TGCGCCAGCAGCGGAACCACCGGGGAGCTGTTTTTT.

This clonotype was counted between two and nine times. The V and J genes are TRBV7-9 and TRBJ2-3; TRBD2 agrees at 9 bases. Germline lookup yields CDR1 SEHNR and CDR2 FQNEAQ (reference sequence). After removal of 1 base from V and 2 bases from J, the junction contained 7 bases not matched to a gene. The CDR3 contains 17 residues. In DNA, the CDR3 is TGTGCCAGCAGCTTAGAGGGGGTAGCGGGGGCCACAGATACGCAGTATTTT. Its protein product is CASSLEGVAGATDTQYF.

V and J are TRBV4-1 and TRBJ1-1; the D gene is possibly TRBD1 (5 bases). V gave up 2 bases and J gave up 6 bases, with 16 bases separating them. Germline CDR1 MGHRA, CDR2 YSYEKL. This CDR3 contains 15 residues. CDR3 residues: CASSQRLAGLAEAFF. The CDR3 DNA is TGCGCCAGCAGCCAAAGATTAGCAGGGTTGGCTGAAGCTTTCTTT.

V is TRBV4-2 and J is TRBJ2-2; a weak D match, TRBD1 (6 bases). Trimming left V 0 bases short and J 2 bases short, with 10 bases between. In germline, CDR1 is LGHNA, CDR2 YNFKEQ. The CDR3 is 16 amino acids. CDR3 DNA: TGTGCCAGCAGCCAAGAGGGGGCGAGTAACACCGGGGAGCTGTTTTTT. Its protein product is CASSQEGASNTGELFF.